The 17 T cell receptor beta chains given below trace back to one sample, sequenced in a study of blood T cell repertoires in COVID-19. Method: immunoSEQ multiplex PCR; TCRdb's copy keeps in-frame clones and lacks some. This repertoire shows some 120,000 clones, about 90% found once; its top ten account for 3.6%. Sequencing was carried out using peripheral blood. The receptor source for this set is a woman aged 60-75 years with acute or convalescent COVID-19.

The V call is TRBV28, the J call TRBJ2-1; D is possibly TRBD1 (6 bases). Trimming cost V 6 bases and J 5 bases, with 11 bases left between them. From germline, CDR1 is MDHEN and CDR2 SYDVKM. This CDR3 is built from 13 residues. CDR3 protein: CASRQGIHNEQFF. Written as DNA, the CDR3 is TGTGCCAGCAGACAGGGAATACACAATGAGCAGTTCTTC.

The chain uses TRBV5-1 and TRBJ2-1; D is possibly TRBD1 (8 bases). Germline lookup yields CDR1 SGHRS and CDR2 YFSETQ. Between the trimmed V and J ends, which lost 4 bases and 7 bases, there was a span of 18 bases. The CDR3 contains 15 residues. The CDR3 DNA is TGCGCCAGCAGCCAGGGAGAGCGGGACAGGAATGAGCAGTTCTTC. Its translation: CASSQGERDRNEQFF.

The chain is built from TRBV6-4 and TRBJ1-1; D not certain. CDR3 length: 13 amino acids. Between the trimmed V and J ends, which lost 4 bases and 2 bases, there was a span of 8 bases. Germline CDR1 is MRHNA and CDR2 is SNTAGT. CDR3 DNA: TGTGCCAGCAGTGTTCAGGAAAACACTGAAGCTTTCTTT. It yields the protein CASSVQENTEAFF.

This chain joins TRBV4-2 and TRBJ1-5; D not certain. Germline values: CDR1 LGHNA, CDR2 YNFKEQ. V dropped 0 bases and J dropped 2 bases, with 11 bases sitting between them. The CDR3 has 16 amino acids. DNA for the CDR3: TGTGCCAGCAGCCAAGACGGTTCGGGTGGCAATCAGCCCCAGCATTTT. Amino acid sequence: CASSQDGSGGNQPQHF.

CDR3 residues: CASSLTGSSGSRNEQFF. The CDR3 DNA reads as TGTGCCAGCAGCTTAACGGGGAGTAGCGGGAGTAGAAATGAGCAGTTCTTC. V gene TRBV7-3 combines with J gene TRBJ2-1; the match to TRBD2 covers 9 bases. Germline CDR1 SGHTA, CDR2 FQGTGA. The trim removed 0 bases at V and 7 bases at J, leaving 10 bases unmatched. The CDR3 spans 17 residues.

The rearrangement joins TRBV19 to TRBJ1-1; D remains unclear. Per germline, CDR1 LNHDA and CDR2 SQIVND (reference sequence). V lost 7 bases to trimming and J lost 1 base, with 10 bases between them. The CDR3 length is 13 residues. As DNA, the CDR3 is TGTGCCAGTACCGAGGCGGGGAACACTGAAGCTTTCTTT. This sequence encodes CASTEAGNTEAFF.

This sequence joins TRBV14 and TRBJ2-7, with a tentative D call TRBD2 (5 bases). CDR1 SGHDN and CDR2 FVKESK come from the germline V gene. There are 15 residues in the CDR3. V was pared by 2 bases and J by 7 bases, with 18 bases between. CDR3 coding DNA: TGTGCCAGCAGCCAATCCGACTACCCTCTTTGGGAGCAGTACTTC. Translating gives CASSQSDYPLWEQYF.

The rearrangement uses TRBV27 and TRBJ1-5, with 8 bases lining up with TRBD1. The CDR3 sequence is 15 residues long. Germline trimming cut 5 bases from V and 0 bases from J; bases unmatched to any gene: 3. Germline V lookup: CDR1 MNHEY, CDR2 SMNVEV (reference sequence). The CDR3 DNA follows: TGTGCCAGCAGTAGCGACAGGGGTAGCAATCAGCCCCAGCATTTT. Its protein product is CASSSDRGSNQPQHF.

The rearrangement uses TRBV7-3 and TRBJ2-2; 8 bases agree with TRBD2. V was pared by 6 bases and J by 2 bases, with 2 bases of the junction left unmatched. The CDR3 sequence is 14 residues long. Germline V gene sequence: CDR1 SGHTA, CDR2 FQGTGA. The CDR3 DNA reads TGTGCCAGCAGTAGCGGGACCAACACCGGGGAGCTGTTTTTT. Translated: CASSSGTNTGELFF.

The chain is built from TRBV5-1 and TRBJ1-6, with D possibly TRBD1 on 6 matching bases. Germline CDR1 reads SGHRS; CDR2 reads YFSETQ. The CDR3 length is 13 residues. Trimming pared 4 bases from V and 10 bases from J, leaving 12 bases between. CDR3 bases: TGCGCCAGCAGCCCAGGGGTAGGCTCACCCCTCCACTTT. Encoded protein: CASSPGVGSPLHF. Based on the CDR3 plus reference TRBV5-1 and TRBJ1-6, the full variable domain is KAGVTQTPRYLIKTRGQQVTLSCSPISGHRSVSWYQQTPGQGLQFLFEYFSETQRNKGNFPGRFSGRQFSNSRSEMNVSTLELGDSALYLCASSPGVGSPLHFGNGTRLTVT.

The chain links TRBV3-1 (or the pseudogene TRBV3-2) to TRBJ1-1, with no clear D. The germline V gene encodes CDR1 LGHDT and CDR2 YNNKEL (reference sequence). V gave up 5 bases and J gave up 6 bases, with 16 bases separating them. The CDR3 runs to 14 residues. The CDR3 DNA reads TGTGCCAGCAGCTTTTGGAGTCAGTCGTCTGAAGCTTTCTTT. Its translation is CASSFWSQSSEAFF.

The table lists this clone with a count of one. The V and J genes are TRBV24-1 and TRBJ2-2; D is possibly TRBD2 (6 bases). The CDR3 totals 13 residues. The germline V and J ends were trimmed by 6 bases and 4 bases, with 8 bases remaining between them. CDR1 is KGHDR, CDR2 SFDVKD, per germline. The CDR3 region is CATSTGSTGELFF. The DNA for the CDR3 is TGTGCCACCAGTACCGGGAGCACCGGGGAGCTGTTTTTT.

This chain links TRBV28 with TRBJ2-7; maybe TRBD1 (6 bases). Germline V CDR1 and CDR2: MDHEN, SYDVKM. The CDR3 contains 15 residues. Trimming removed 6 bases from V and 2 bases from J, with 17 bases in between. As DNA, the CDR3 is TGTGCCAGCAGGGGCCGCGACAGGATAACCTACGAGCAGTACGTC. Its protein product is CASRGRDRITYEQYV.

This clone was observed a single time. This CDR3 reads CAITRTATPESPLHF. The CDR3 DNA reads TGTGCCATCACAAGGACAGCAACTCCTGAGTCACCCCTCCACTTT. This chain joins TRBV10-3 and TRBJ1-6, with D possibly TRBD1 on 6 matching bases. The germline gives CDR1 ENHRY, CDR2 SYGVKD. This CDR3 has 15 residues. Trimming took 7 bases from V and 10 from J, leaving 20 bases between them.

The V gene is TRBV4-1, the J gene TRBJ2-7; TRBD2 matches 12 bases. CDR1 and CDR2 from the germline V gene are MGHRA and YSYEKL. V was pared by 2 bases and J by 3 bases, with 5 bases of the junction left unmatched. The CDR3 is 16 amino acids. This CDR3 reads CASSQLAGGPDYEQYF. DNA for the CDR3: TGCGCCAGCAGCCAACTAGCGGGAGGGCCAGACTACGAGCAGTACTTC.

This sequence joins TRBV15 and TRBJ2-1; TRBD2 matches at 8 bases. There are 17 residues in the CDR3. Germline V CDR1 and CDR2: LNHNV, YYDKDF (reference sequence). The trim removed 3 bases at V and 10 bases at J, leaving 17 bases unmatched. CDR3 nucleotides: TGTGCCACCAGCAGGTTTGGTTCGGGACTAGAAGTTTGGGAGCAGTTCTTC. Residues: CATSRFGSGLEVWEQFF.

The chain links TRBV5-1 to TRBJ2-3; 7 bases agree with TRBD2. The V gene's germline CDR1 is SGHRS and CDR2 YFSETQ. V lost 6 bases to trimming and J lost 4 bases; unmatched junction nucleotides: 11. The CDR3 covers 15 residues. For the CDR3, the DNA is TGCGCCAGCACTCTAGGCGGGAGTGTCCCAGATACGCAGTATTTT. It yields the protein CASTLGGSVPDTQYF. The full variable domain, completed using reference TRBV5-1 and TRBJ2-3, is KAGVTQTPRYLIKTRGQQVTLSCSPISGHRSVSWYQQTPGQGLQFLFEYFSETQRNKGNFPGRFSGRQFSNSRSEMNVSTLELGDSALYLCASTLGGSVPDTQYFGPGTRLTVL.